The 2 T cell receptor beta chains listed next were all sequenced from one sample in a study of siplizumab effects on memory and regulatory T cells (dated by TCRdb to 2018 to 2020). The library was built by means of the immunoSEQ multiplex PCR assay. The table was pulled from immuneACCESS by TCRdb, which kept in-frame rearrangements only. Such tables lose some clones; where checked, under half of the loss comes from unresolved V genes, and the rest has no known cause. Within this sample are around 94,000 clones, with more than 85% of them counted one time only. 0.85% to 1.3% of the sample is held by the ten biggest clonotypes. The material sequenced was CD4+ T cells sorted from blood. All receptors derive from a human donor in good health.

V is TRBV7-2 and J is TRBJ2-3, with D unresolved. The CDR3 has 14 residues. Per germline, CDR1 SGHTA and CDR2 FQGNSA. Trimming stripped 1 base from V and 0 bases from J, with 5 bases between. CDR3 in amino acids: CASSLGASTDTQYF. The CDR3 bases are TGTGCCAGCAGCTTAGGTGCCAGCACAGATACGCAGTATTTT.

The chain combines TRBV27 with TRBJ2-7; 8 nucleotides match TRBD1. There are 14 residues in the CDR3. With V trimmed by 6 bases and J by 3 bases, 7 bases remained unmatched. Germline V gene data show CDR1 as MNHEY and CDR2 as SMNVEV (reference sequence). The CDR3 DNA reads TGTGCCAGCAGCGACAGGGGAGGCTACTACGAGCAGTACTTC. The encoded protein is CASSDRGGYYEQYF.